Below, 29 T cell receptor beta chains from the same sample are listed, as sequenced in a study of early T cells in non-severe SARS-CoV-2 infection. TCRdb reprocessed the 5' RACE reads with MiXCR, giving one entry per CDR3 protein. Among tens of thousands of distinct CDR3 sequences listed, 7.7% were seen once. Sample: whole blood. These receptors were taken from an adult who was a healthcare worker with PCR-confirmed SARS-CoV-2 infection or an uninfected control (not recorded which).

This clonotype was seen ten or more times. The V gene is TRBV11-1, the J gene TRBJ2-3; TRBD2 matches at 9 bases. The CDR3 is 15 residues long. Germline CDR1 reads SGHAT; CDR2 reads FQDESV (reference sequence). J was trimmed by 6 bases and V by 5 bases; bases with no gene match: 9. CDR3 sequence reads: CASSPFSGSGDTQYF. For the CDR3, the DNA is TGTGCCAGCAGCCCGTTTAGCGGGAGTGGTGATACGCAGTATTTT.

This clonotype was counted at least ten times. V gene TRBV11-2 combines with J gene TRBJ1-2; the match to TRBD1 covers 12 bases. The ends lost 1 base at V and 5 bases at J; junction bases unmatched: 5. Germline-derived CDR1 and CDR2 are SGHAT and FQNNGV. The CDR3 is 16 amino acids. CDR3 sequence (DNA): TGTGCCAGCAGCTTAGCGGGGGGACAGGGGGCGTATGGCTACACCTTC. As protein: CASSLAGGQGAYGYTF.

The genes are TRBV20-1 and TRBJ1-6; 9 bases map to TRBD1. The germline V gene has CDR1 DFQATT and CDR2 SNEGSKA (reference sequence). V shed 3 bases, J shed 5 bases, and the junction held 5 bases outside the gene matches. The CDR3 length is 15 residues. In DNA, the CDR3 is TGCAGTGCTAGCGGGACAGGGCATAATAATTCACCCCTCCACTTT. It specifies CSASGTGHNNSPLHF.

The chain joins TRBV5-1 to TRBJ1-4, with a possible D match to TRBD1 (5 bases). CDR3 length equals 15 residues. CDR1 is SGHRS, CDR2 YFSETQ, per germline. The V end was cut by 3 bases, the J end by 8 bases, with 17 bases between. CDR3 sequence: CASSSQGSVGEKLFF. The DNA of the CDR3 is TGCGCCAGCAGCTCCCAGGGTTCCGTGGGGGAAAAACTGTTTTTT.

The chain joins TRBV30 to TRBJ2-7; D may correspond to TRBD1 or TRBD2 (6 bases each). V lost 0 bases to trimming and J lost 7 bases, with 13 bases between them. The CDR3 runs to 13 residues. Germline loops: CDR1 GTSNPN, CDR2 SVGIG (reference sequence). The CDR3 spells CAWSVGTQGEQYF. The CDR3 nucleotides are TGTGCCTGGAGTGTAGGGACTCAGGGGGAGCAGTACTTC.

The chain couples TRBV30 to TRBJ1-1; D uncertain. In germline, CDR1 is GTSNPN, CDR2 SVGIG (reference sequence). This CDR3 is built from 11 residues. Trimming removed 0 bases from V and 4 bases from J, with 3 bases in between. The CDR3 loop is CAWSVGTEAFF. CDR3 nucleotides: TGTGCCTGGAGTGTTGGCACTGAAGCTTTCTTT.

This clonotype was seen many times. This chain connects TRBV7-3 to TRBJ2-3; 9 bases line up with TRBD1. V lost 3 bases and J lost 4; bases outside the gene matches: 8. Looked up from germline, CDR1 is SGHTA and CDR2 is FQGTGA. This CDR3 region has 16 residues. The CDR3 is CASSFGTGKGSDTQYF. CDR3 sequence (DNA): TGTGCCAGCAGCTTCGGGACAGGGAAGGGCTCAGATACGCAGTATTTT.

This clonotype was seen only a few times. This chain links TRBV5-5 with TRBJ2-1; D unclear. The V and J ends lost 1 base and 6 bases respectively, with 11 bases between them. Germline CDR1 reads SGHKS; CDR2 reads YYEKEE (reference sequence). The CDR3 extends over 14 amino acids. The CDR3 loop is CASSLHLEFNEQFF. As DNA, the CDR3 is TGTGCCAGCAGCTTGCACCTAGAATTCAATGAGCAGTTCTTC.

V and J are TRBV5-1 and TRBJ2-2; D is unclear. This CDR3 comprises 13 residues. V lost 5 bases and J 6 bases, leaving 11 bases between the germline ends. Germline loops: CDR1 SGHRS, CDR2 YFSETQ. CDR3 nucleotide sequence: TGCGCCAGCAGTGGCCCCGAATCCGGGGAGCTGTTTTTT. It specifies CASSGPESGELFF.

This clonotype is medium-sized (0.01 to 0.1%). Written as DNA, the CDR3 is TGTGCCAGCAGTGACGGGGAGAACACTGAAGCTTTCTTT. Residues: CASSDGENTEAFF. The V and J genes are TRBV6-4 and TRBJ1-1; D remains ambiguous. Between the trimmed V and J ends, which lost 2 bases and 1 base, there was a span of 5 bases. This CDR3 comprises 13 residues. Germline V gene lookup returns CDR1 MRHNA and CDR2 SNTAGT.

This clonotype was seen a few times. V is TRBV30 and J is TRBJ2-7; D may be TRBD2 (5 bases). The V gene's germline CDR1 is GTSNPN and CDR2 SVGIG (reference sequence). Trimming stripped 1 base from V and 0 bases from J, with 10 bases between. The CDR3 covers 14 residues. CDR3 in amino acids: CAWSGLASSYEQYF. Written as DNA, the CDR3 is TGTGCCTGGAGTGGATTAGCGAGCTCCTACGAGCAGTACTTC.

The V and J genes are TRBV11-3 and TRBJ2-7; 7 positions agree with TRBD1. The ends lost 5 bases at V and 5 bases at J; junction bases unmatched: 3. This CDR3 spans 12 amino acids. Germline V gene data show CDR1 as SGHNT and CDR2 as YENEEA. CDR3 sequence reads: CASSKTGHEQYF. The CDR3 DNA reads as TGTGCCAGCAGCAAGACAGGGCACGAGCAGTACTTC.

This clonotype has ten or more counts. This chain uses TRBV27 with TRBJ2-7, with TRBD2 identical over 7 bases. This CDR3 spans 14 amino acids. Losses at the gene ends were 4 bases for V and 0 bases for J; bases not matched to a gene: 3. Per germline, CDR1 MNHEY and CDR2 SMNVEV (reference sequence). CDR3 region: CASSSLAASYEQYF. The CDR3 DNA sequence: TGTGCCAGCAGTTCTCTAGCGGCCTCCTACGAGCAGTACTTC.

This clonotype was seen many times. The rearrangement joins TRBV7-3 to TRBJ2-3, with D maybe TRBD1 (6 bases). This CDR3 has 15 amino acids. CDR1 and CDR2 from the germline V gene are SGHTA and FQGTGA. The V end lost 2 bases, the J end lost 2 bases, and 11 bases lay between the germline ends. In DNA, the CDR3 is TGTGCCAGCAGCTTACAAGGGGGATCCACAGATACGCAGTATTTT. Translated: CASSLQGGSTDTQYF.

The table lists this clonotype with many counts. The rearrangement joins TRBV27 to TRBJ1-4, with TRBD1 identical over 7 bases. The CDR3 runs 15 residues. Per the germline V gene, CDR1 is MNHEY and CDR2 is SMNVEV (reference sequence). The junction had 5 bases not matched to a gene; V was cut back by 0 bases and J by 7 bases. In DNA form, the CDR3 reads TGTGCCAGCAGTTTATCCCCAGGGGGTCGTGAAAAACTGTTTTTT. Translating it yields CASSLSPGGREKLFF.

This clonotype came up a few times. The chain uses TRBV2 and TRBJ1-5, with 7 bases identical to TRBD1. Germline V gives CDR1 SNHLY, CDR2 FYNNEI. This CDR3 has 15 amino acids. V was clipped by 6 bases and J by 2 bases; unmatched bases: 7. The chain's CDR3 is CASSRQGNGNQPQHF. The CDR3 coding sequence is TGTGCCAGCAGCCGACAGGGAAACGGCAATCAGCCCCAGCATTTT.

CDR3 residues: CASSPKRTSGRGTQYF. Here the CDR3 DNA reads TGTGCCAGCAGTCCGAAGCGGACTAGCGGGAGAGGTACGCAGTATTTT. V and J are TRBV6-5 and TRBJ2-3; 13 bases are a match to TRBD2. V lost 5 bases, J lost 8 bases, and 10 bases stayed unmatched. This CDR3 is built from 16 residues. Germline V CDR1 and CDR2: MNHEY, SVGAGI.

This clonotype was found many times. The gene calls are TRBV12-3 or TRBV12-4 and TRBJ1-1; a possible D gene is TRBD1 (6 bases). The CDR3 is 14 amino acids. Trimming removed 5 bases at V and 0 bases at J, with 10 bases between. Here the CDR3 DNA reads TGTGCCAGCAGTACAGACAGGATGAACACTGAAGCTTTCTTT. Residues: CASSTDRMNTEAFF.

This clonotype showed up many times. V usage is TRBV29-1 and J usage is TRBJ2-7; 14 bases map to TRBD2. There are 18 residues in the CDR3. CDR1 is SQVTM, CDR2 ANQGSEA, per germline. V shed 3 bases and J 7 bases; nucleotides not matched to a gene: 17. In nucleotides, the CDR3 is TGCAGCGTTGAGGGGACTAGCGGGAGTCAGACACAGGTTGGGGAGCAGTACTTC. Its translation is CSVEGTSGSQTQVGEQYF.

The chain employs TRBV5-5 and TRBJ2-3; TRBD1 matches at 8 bases. Losses at the gene ends were 0 bases for V and 4 bases for J; bases not matched to a gene: 4. CDR3 length: 15 amino acids. The germline V gene encodes CDR1 SGHKS and CDR2 YYEKEE (reference sequence). This CDR3 is CASSLAGGVPDTQYF. The CDR3 DNA sequence: TGTGCCAGCAGCTTGGCAGGGGGCGTACCAGATACGCAGTATTTT.

The chain combines TRBV24-1 with TRBJ2-5; 8 positions agree with TRBD2. Germline loops: CDR1 KGHDR, CDR2 SFDVKD. The CDR3 loop spans 14 amino acids. J lost 2 bases, V lost 7 bases, and 5 bases had no gene match. The CDR3 region has the DNA TGTGCCACCAGCGGGGGGGCAGGGCAAGAGACCCAGTACTTC. Translation: CATSGGAGQETQYF.

This clonotype was seen repeatedly, ten times or more. The chain joins TRBV5-6 to TRBJ2-1, with TRBD2 matching over 9 bases. The germline CDR1 and CDR2 sequences are SGHDT and YYEEEE. The V segment lost 4 bases and the J segment 6 bases; nucleotides outside the gene matches: 11. This CDR3 has 16 amino acids. The CDR3: CASSPLGGRAVNEQFF. The CDR3 DNA follows: TGTGCCAGCAGCCCTCTAGGCGGGAGGGCCGTCAATGAGCAGTTCTTC.

CDR3 protein: CASSPLGARSYNEQFF. CDR3 nucleotides: TGCGCCAGCAGCCCCTTAGGAGCGAGATCCTACAATGAGCAGTTCTTC. The chain carries TRBV5-1 and TRBJ2-1; D is unresolved. From germline, CDR1 is SGHRS and CDR2 YFSETQ. The CDR3 totals 16 residues. Between the trimmed V and J ends, which lost 4 bases and 1 base, there was a span of 15 bases.

The genes are TRBV7-6 and TRBJ2-2; TRBD2 agrees at 7 bases. The J segment lost 4 bases and the V segment lost 0 bases, leaving 2 bases of the junction unmatched. CDR3 size: 15 residues. Germline CDR1 SGHVS, CDR2 FNYEAQ. As DNA, the CDR3 is TGTGCCAGCAGCTTAGCGGGAGGGCCCACCGGGGAGCTGTTTTTT. Its translation is CASSLAGGPTGELFF. Supplemented by reference TRBV7-6 and TRBJ2-2, the full variable domain reads GAGVSQSPRYKVTKRGQDVALRCDPISGHVSLYWYRQALGQGPEFLTYFNYEAQQDKSGLPNDRFSAERPEGSISTLTIQRTEQRDSAMYRCASSLAGGPTGELFFGEGSRLTVL.

This clonotype appeared many times. The rearrangement uses TRBV12-5 and TRBJ2-5; D gene ambiguous. Per germline, CDR1 LGHNT and CDR2 FRNRAP. The CDR3 runs to 12 residues. Trimming shortened V by 3 bases and J by 2 bases, and 4 bases separated the two germline ends. The CDR3 loop reads CASGLAQETQYF. CDR3 coding DNA: TGTGCTAGTGGTTTAGCTCAAGAGACCCAGTACTTC.

The chain couples TRBV9 to TRBJ2-2, with no clear D. V was shortened by 4 bases and J by 4 bases, with 14 bases between the two germline ends. Germline V gives CDR1 SGDLS, CDR2 YYNGEE. This CDR3 has 15 amino acids. CDR3 loop: CASSPRLQSTGELFF. The CDR3 nucleotides read TGTGCCAGCAGCCCCCGGTTGCAAAGCACCGGGGAGCTGTTTTTT.

This chain connects TRBV4-1 to TRBJ1-4; D possibly corresponds to TRBD1 (6 bases). V dropped 1 base and J dropped 3 bases, with 12 bases sitting between them. The CDR3 has 16 residues. The germline CDR1 and CDR2 sequences are MGHRA and YSYEKL. The CDR3 DNA reads TGCGCCAGCAGCCAAGTGCCCGGGACACCTAATGAAAAACTGTTTTTT. Protein product: CASSQVPGTPNEKLFF.

This clonotype was seen repeatedly, ten times or more. The V gene is TRBV4-2, the J gene TRBJ2-7; 8 nucleotides match TRBD2. CDR1 is LGHNA, CDR2 YNFKEQ, per germline. The CDR3 sequence is 15 residues long. V lost 0 bases, J lost 2 bases, and 3 bases stayed unmatched. CDR3 DNA: TGTGCCAGCAGCCAAGATCTAGCGGGCACCTACGAGCAGTACTTC. This sequence encodes CASSQDLAGTYEQYF.

V usage is TRBV3-1 and J usage is TRBJ2-2, with no clear D. Germline lookup yields CDR1 LGHDT and CDR2 YNNKEL (reference sequence). Trimming removed 2 bases at V and 7 bases at J, with 8 bases between. The CDR3 contains 13 residues. CDR3 sequence (DNA): TGTGCCAGCAGCCAATTCACGAGCGGGGAGCTGTTTTTT. Protein sequence: CASSQFTSGELFF.